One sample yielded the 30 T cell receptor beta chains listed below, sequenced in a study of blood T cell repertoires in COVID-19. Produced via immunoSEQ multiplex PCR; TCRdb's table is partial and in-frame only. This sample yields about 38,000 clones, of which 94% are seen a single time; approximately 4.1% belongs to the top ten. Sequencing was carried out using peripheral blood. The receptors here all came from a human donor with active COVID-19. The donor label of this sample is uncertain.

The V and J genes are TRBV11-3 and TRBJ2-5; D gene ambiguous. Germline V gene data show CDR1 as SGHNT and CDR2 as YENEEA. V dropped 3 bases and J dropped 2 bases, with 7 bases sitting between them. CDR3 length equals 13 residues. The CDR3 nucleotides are TGTGCCAGCAGCTTGACATTTCAAGAGACCCAGTACTTC. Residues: CASSLTFQETQYF. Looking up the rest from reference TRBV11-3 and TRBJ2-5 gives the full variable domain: EAGVVQSPRYKIIEKKQPVAFWCNPISGHNTLYWYLQNLGQGPELLIRYENEEAVDDSQLPKDRFSAERLKGVDSTLKIQPAELGDSAVYLCASSLTFQETQYFGPGTRLLVL.

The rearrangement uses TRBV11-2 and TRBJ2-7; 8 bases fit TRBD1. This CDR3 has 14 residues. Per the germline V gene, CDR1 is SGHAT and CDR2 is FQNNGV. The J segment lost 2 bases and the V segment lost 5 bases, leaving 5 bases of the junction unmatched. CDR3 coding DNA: TGTGCCAGCAGCAAAACAGGGGGACCCTACGAGCAGTACTTC. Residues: CASSKTGGPYEQYF.

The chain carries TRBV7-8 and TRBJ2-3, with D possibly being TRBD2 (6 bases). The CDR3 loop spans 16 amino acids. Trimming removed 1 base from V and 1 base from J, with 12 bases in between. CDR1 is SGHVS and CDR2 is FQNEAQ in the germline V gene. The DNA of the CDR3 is TGTGCCAGCAGCTTAGTAGGGTGGGGGGGCACAGATACGCAGTATTTT. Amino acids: CASSLVGWGGTDTQYF.

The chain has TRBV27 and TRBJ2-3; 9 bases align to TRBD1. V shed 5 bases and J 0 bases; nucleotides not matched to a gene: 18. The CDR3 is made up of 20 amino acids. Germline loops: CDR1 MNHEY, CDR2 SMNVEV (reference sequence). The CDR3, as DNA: TGTGCCAGCAGTAACCGACAGGGGGGAAAAGCGGGACCTAGCACAGATACGCAGTATTTT. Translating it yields CASSNRQGGKAGPSTDTQYF.

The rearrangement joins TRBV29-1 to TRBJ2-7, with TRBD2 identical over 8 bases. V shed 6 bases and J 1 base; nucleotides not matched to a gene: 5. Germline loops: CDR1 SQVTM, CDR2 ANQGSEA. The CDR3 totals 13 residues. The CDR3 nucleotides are TGCAGCGTCGGGGGGGGGAGTTCCTACGAGCAGTACTTC. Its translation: CSVGGGSSYEQYF.

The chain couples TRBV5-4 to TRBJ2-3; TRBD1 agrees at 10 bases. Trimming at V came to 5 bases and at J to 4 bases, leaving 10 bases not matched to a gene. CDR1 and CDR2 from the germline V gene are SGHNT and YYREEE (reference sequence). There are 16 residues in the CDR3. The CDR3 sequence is CASRRRSGTGADTQYF. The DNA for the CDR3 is TGTGCCAGCAGACGTCGCTCCGGGACAGGGGCAGATACGCAGTATTTT.

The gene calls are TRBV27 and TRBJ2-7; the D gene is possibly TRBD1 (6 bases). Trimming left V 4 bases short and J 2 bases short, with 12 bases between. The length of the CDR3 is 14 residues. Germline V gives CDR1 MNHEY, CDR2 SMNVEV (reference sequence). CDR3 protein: CASSSRTATYEQYF. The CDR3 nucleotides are TGTGCCAGCAGTTCAAGGACAGCGACCTACGAGCAGTACTTC.

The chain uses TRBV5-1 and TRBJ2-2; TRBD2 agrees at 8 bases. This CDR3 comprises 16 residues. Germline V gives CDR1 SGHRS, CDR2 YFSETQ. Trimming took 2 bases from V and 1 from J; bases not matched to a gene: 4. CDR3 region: CASSFAGTRNTGELFF. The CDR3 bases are TGCGCCAGCAGCTTCGCCGGGACTAGGAACACCGGGGAGCTGTTTTTT.

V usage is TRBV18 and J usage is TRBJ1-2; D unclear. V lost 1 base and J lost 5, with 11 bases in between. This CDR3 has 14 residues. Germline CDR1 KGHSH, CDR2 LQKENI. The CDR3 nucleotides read TGTGCCAGCTCACCACTACGGGAAGGGTATGGCTACACCTTC. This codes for CASSPLREGYGYTF.

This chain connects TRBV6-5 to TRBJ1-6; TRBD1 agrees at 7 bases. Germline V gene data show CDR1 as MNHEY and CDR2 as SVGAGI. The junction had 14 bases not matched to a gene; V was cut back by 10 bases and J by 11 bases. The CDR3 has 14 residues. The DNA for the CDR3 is TGTGCCATCAGGGACAGACCCATGCGTCCACCCCTCCACTTT. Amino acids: CAIRDRPMRPPLHF.

CDR3 sequence: CASSLDGQVIQSDGYTF. The CDR3 region has the DNA TGTGCCAGCAGCTTAGATGGACAGGTGATTCAATCCGATGGCTACACCTTC. The chain employs TRBV11-2 and TRBJ1-2; 7 positions match TRBD1. V gave up 0 bases and J gave up 6 bases; unmatched junction bases: 13. Germline assignment: CDR1 SGHAT and CDR2 FQNNGV. The CDR3 extends over 17 amino acids.

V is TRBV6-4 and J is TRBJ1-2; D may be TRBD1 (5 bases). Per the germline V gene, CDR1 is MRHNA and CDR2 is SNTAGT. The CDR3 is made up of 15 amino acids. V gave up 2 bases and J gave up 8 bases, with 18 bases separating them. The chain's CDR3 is CASSDGGTWREGYTF. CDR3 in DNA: TGTGCCAGCAGTGACGGCGGGACGTGGCGGGAGGGCTACACCTTC.

CDR3 sequence (DNA): TGTGCCAGCAGTGAAGTTTACAGCTCAGATACGCAGTATTTT. Translating it yields CASSEVYSSDTQYF. The V call is TRBV6-1, the J call TRBJ2-3, with no clear D. This CDR3 has 14 amino acids. V lost 1 base, J lost 4 bases, and 9 bases lay in between. Germline V gives CDR1 MNHNS, CDR2 SASEGT.

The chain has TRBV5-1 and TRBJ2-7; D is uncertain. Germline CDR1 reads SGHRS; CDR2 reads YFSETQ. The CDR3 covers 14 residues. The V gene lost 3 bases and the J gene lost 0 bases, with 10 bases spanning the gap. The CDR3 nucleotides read TGCGCCAGCAGCTCTCAACCGAGCTCCTACGAGCAGTACTTC. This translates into CASSSQPSSYEQYF.

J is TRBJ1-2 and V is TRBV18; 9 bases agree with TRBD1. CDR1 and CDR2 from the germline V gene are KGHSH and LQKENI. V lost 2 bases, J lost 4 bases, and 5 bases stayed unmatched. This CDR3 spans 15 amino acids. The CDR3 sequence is CASSPIADRGYGYTF. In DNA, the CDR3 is TGTGCCAGCTCACCAATCGCGGACAGGGGCTATGGCTACACCTTC.

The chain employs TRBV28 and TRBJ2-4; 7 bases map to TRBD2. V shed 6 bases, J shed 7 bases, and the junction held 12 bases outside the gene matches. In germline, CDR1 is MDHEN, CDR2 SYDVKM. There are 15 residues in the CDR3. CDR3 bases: TGTGCCAGCAGAGCCACGTGGGGTAGCGGGAACATTCAGTACTTC. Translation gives CASRATWGSGNIQYF. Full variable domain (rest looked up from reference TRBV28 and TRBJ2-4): DVKVTQSSRYLVKRTGEKVFLECVQDMDHENMFWYRQDPGLGLRLIYFSYDVKMKEKGDIPEGYSVSREKKERFSLILESASTNQTSMYLCASRATWGSGNIQYFGAGTRLSVL.

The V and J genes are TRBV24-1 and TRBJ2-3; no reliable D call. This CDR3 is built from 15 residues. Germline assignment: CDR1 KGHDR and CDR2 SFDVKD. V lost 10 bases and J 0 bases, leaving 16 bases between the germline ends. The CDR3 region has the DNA TGTGCCACATCATTACCACCTAATAGCACAGATACGCAGTATTTT. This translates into CATSLPPNSTDTQYF.

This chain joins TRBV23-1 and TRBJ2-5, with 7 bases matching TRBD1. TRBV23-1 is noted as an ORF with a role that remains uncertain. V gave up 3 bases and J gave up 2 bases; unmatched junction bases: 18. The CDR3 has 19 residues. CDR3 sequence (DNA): TGCGCCAGCAGTCAGGTCAGGGGGTCAACTCCCCCATTGCAAGAGACCCAGTACTTC. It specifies CASSQVRGSTPPLQETQYF.

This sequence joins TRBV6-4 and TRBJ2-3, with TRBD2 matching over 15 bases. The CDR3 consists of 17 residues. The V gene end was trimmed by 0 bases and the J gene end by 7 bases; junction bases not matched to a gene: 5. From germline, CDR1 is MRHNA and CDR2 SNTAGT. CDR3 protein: CASSDSGLAGGQYTQYF. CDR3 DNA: TGTGCCAGCAGTGACTCCGGACTAGCGGGGGGGCAGTATACGCAGTATTTT.

Here the CDR3 reads CASSQGGRGLASEAFF. The CDR3 DNA reads TGCGCCAGCAGCCAAGGGGGGCGGGGGTTGGCCTCTGAAGCTTTCTTT. The chain couples TRBV4-1 to TRBJ1-1, with D possibly TRBD1 on 6 matching bases. The CDR3 has 16 amino acids. Looked up from germline, CDR1 is MGHRA and CDR2 is YSYEKL. V gave up 1 base and J gave up 6 bases, with 18 bases separating them.

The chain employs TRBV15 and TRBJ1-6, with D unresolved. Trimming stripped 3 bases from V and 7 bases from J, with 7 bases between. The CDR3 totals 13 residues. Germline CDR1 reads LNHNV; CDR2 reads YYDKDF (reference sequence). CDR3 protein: CATSRGVNSPLHF. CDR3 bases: TGTGCCACCAGCAGGGGCGTAAATTCACCCCTCCACTTT.

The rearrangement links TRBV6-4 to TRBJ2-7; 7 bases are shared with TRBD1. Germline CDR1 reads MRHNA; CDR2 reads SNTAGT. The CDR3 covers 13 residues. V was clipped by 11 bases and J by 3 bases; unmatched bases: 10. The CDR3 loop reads CASKTGRVYEQYF. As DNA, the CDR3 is TGTGCCTCAAAGACAGGGCGCGTCTACGAGCAGTACTTC.

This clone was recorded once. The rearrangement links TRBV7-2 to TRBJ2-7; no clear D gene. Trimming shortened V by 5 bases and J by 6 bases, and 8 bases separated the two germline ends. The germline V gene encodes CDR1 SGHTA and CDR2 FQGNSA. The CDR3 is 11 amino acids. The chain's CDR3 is CASSDLGEQYF. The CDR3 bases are TGTGCCAGCAGCGATCTAGGCGAGCAGTACTTC.

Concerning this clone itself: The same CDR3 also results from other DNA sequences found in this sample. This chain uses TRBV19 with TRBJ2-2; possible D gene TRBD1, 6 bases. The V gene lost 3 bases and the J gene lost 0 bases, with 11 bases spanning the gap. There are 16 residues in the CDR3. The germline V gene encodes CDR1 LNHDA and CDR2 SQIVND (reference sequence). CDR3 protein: CASSILGASNTGELFF. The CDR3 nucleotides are TGTGCCAGTAGTATTCTGGGGGCCTCGAACACCGGGGAGCTGTTTTTT.

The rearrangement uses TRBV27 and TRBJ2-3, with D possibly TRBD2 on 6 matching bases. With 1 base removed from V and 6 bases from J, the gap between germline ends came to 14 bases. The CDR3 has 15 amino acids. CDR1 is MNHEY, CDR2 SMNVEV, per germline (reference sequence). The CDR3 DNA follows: TGTGCCAGCAGTTTATTGTCGGGAGCGTGGGATACGCAGTATTTT. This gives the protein CASSLLSGAWDTQYF.

CDR3 nucleotide sequence: TGTGCCAGCAGAAAAACAGGTGGAGAGACCCAGTACTTC. This sequence encodes CASRKTGGETQYF. This chain connects TRBV11-2 to TRBJ2-5; tentative D call: TRBD1 (5 bases). CDR1 and CDR2 from the germline V gene are SGHAT and FQNNGV. The ends were cut back, 6 bases at V and 4 bases at J, with 12 bases in the middle. This CDR3 spans 13 amino acids.

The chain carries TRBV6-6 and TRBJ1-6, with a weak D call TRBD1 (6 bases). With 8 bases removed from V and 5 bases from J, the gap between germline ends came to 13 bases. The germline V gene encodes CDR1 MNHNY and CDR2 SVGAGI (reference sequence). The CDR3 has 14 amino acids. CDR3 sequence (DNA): TGTGCCAGCGCCACGTACAGGGATAATTCACCCCTCCACTTT. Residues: CASATYRDNSPLHF.

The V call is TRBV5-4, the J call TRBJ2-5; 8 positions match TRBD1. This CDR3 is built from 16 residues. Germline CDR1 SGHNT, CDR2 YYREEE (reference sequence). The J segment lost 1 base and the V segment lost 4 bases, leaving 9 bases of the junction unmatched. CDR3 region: CASSRGQGISQETQYF. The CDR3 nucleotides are TGTGCCAGCAGCCGAGGACAGGGAATATCCCAAGAGACCCAGTACTTC.

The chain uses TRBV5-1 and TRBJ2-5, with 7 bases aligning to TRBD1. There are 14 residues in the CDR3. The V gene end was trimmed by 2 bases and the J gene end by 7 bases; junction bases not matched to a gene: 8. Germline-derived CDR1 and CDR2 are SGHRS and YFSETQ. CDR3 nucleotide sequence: TGCGCCAGCAGCTTAGACAGGGAACGCGGGACCCAGTACTTC. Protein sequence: CASSLDRERGTQYF. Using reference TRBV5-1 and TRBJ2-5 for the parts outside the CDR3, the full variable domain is KAGVTQTPRYLIKTRGQQVTLSCSPISGHRSVSWYQQTPGQGLQFLFEYFSETQRNKGNFPGRFSGRQFSNSRSEMNVSTLELGDSALYLCASSLDRERGTQYFGPGTRLLVL.

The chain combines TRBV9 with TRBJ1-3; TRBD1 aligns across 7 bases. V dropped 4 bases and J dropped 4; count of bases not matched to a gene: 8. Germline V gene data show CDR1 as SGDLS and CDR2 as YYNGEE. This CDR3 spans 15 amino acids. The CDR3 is CASSTTGASGNTIYF. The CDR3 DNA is TGTGCCAGCAGCACAACAGGGGCTTCCGGAAACACCATATATTTT.